A single sample gave rise to the 26 T cell receptor beta chains below, sequenced in a study of T cell clonotyping in hematopoietic cell transplantation. Libraries were prepared by immunoSEQ multiplex PCR; TCRdb keeps only in-frame clonotypes and omits some of them. The data contain about 8,400 clones, roughly 91% of them singletons. Sequences were derived from peripheral blood mononuclear cells, sampled at the time of graft-versus-host disease after allogeneic stem cell transplant. These receptors all come from a male patient over 55 who had an allogeneic stem cell transplant from a related donor, so the T cells may come from the graft donor. Some clones in this sample may be carry-over from other donors' samples.

This clone was seen just once. The chain couples TRBV5-1 to TRBJ1-1, with 8 bases aligning to TRBD1. Germline CDR1 and CDR2: SGHRS and YFSETQ. V lost 5 bases, J lost 4 bases, and 7 bases stayed unmatched. This CDR3 is built from 14 residues. CDR3 DNA: TGCGCCAGCAGGACTCAGGGGGCTGGCACTGAAGCTTTCTTT. Amino acids: CASRTQGAGTEAFF.

V and J are TRBV27 and TRBJ2-2; D is possibly TRBD2 (6 bases). Per germline, CDR1 MNHEY and CDR2 SMNVEV (reference sequence). The CDR3 extends over 15 amino acids. V was shortened by 5 bases and J by 5 bases, with 15 bases between the two germline ends. The CDR3 DNA follows: TGTGCCAGCAGTGGACTACCTATGGGGACCGGGGAGCTGTTTTTT. As protein: CASSGLPMGTGELFF.

This sequence joins TRBV11-1 and TRBJ1-1; perhaps TRBD1 as D (6 bases). This CDR3 comprises 14 residues. Germline lookup yields CDR1 SGHAT and CDR2 FQDESV (reference sequence). V lost 7 bases and J lost 1, with 13 bases in between. The CDR3 nucleotides are TGTGCCAGCAACAAAGACAGGAGGAACACTGAAGCTTTCTTT. Translation: CASNKDRRNTEAFF. Full variable domain (missing parts from reference TRBV11-1 and TRBJ1-1): EAEVAQSPRYKITEKSQAVAFWCDPISGHATLYWYRQILGQGPELLVQFQDESVVDDSQLPKDRFSAERLKGVDSTLKIQPAELGDSAMYLCASNKDRRNTEAFFGQGTRLTVV.

V is TRBV5-1 and J is TRBJ1-5; D gene ambiguous. Trimming took off 0 bases at V and 5 bases at J, with 6 bases between the two ends. Germline V lookup: CDR1 SGHRS, CDR2 YFSETQ. This CDR3 has 13 amino acids. The CDR3 DNA sequence: TGCGCCAGCAGCTTGGGGCTCGATCAGCCCCAGCATTTT. Translation: CASSLGLDQPQHF.

As DNA, the CDR3 is TGTGCCAGCAGCCGTAGCCCCAATACGCAGTATTTT. It specifies CASSRSPNTQYF. The gene calls are TRBV6-5 and TRBJ2-3; D is uncertain. CDR1 is MNHEY, CDR2 SVGAGI, per germline. CDR3 length equals 12 residues. V dropped 6 bases and J dropped 7 bases, with 11 bases sitting between them.

V gene TRBV11-3 combines with J gene TRBJ2-2, with D possibly matching TRBD2 (6 bases). Germline V gives CDR1 SGHNT, CDR2 YENEEA. Trimming took 5 bases from V and 6 from J, leaving 10 bases between them. The CDR3 extends over 13 amino acids. The CDR3 reads CASSTTRAGELFF. CDR3 nucleotides: TGTGCCAGCAGCACGACTAGAGCCGGGGAGCTGTTTTTT.

The chain recombines TRBV2 with TRBJ2-3; D is possibly TRBD2 (6 bases). This CDR3 contains 14 residues. Deletions cut 6 bases from V and 1 base from J, with 11 bases between. The germline CDR1 and CDR2 sequences are SNHLY and FYNNEI. CDR3 region: CASRLGGGTDTQYF. For the CDR3, the DNA is TGTGCCAGCAGATTAGGCGGGGGCACAGATACGCAGTATTTT.

This chain uses TRBV6-1 with TRBJ2-1, with D possibly being TRBD1 (5 bases). The ends were cut back, 1 base at V and 0 bases at J, with 10 bases in the middle. The CDR3 is made up of 16 amino acids. Germline CDR1 MNHNS, CDR2 SASEGT. This CDR3 is CASSEEGVYSYNEQFF. In DNA form, the CDR3 reads TGTGCCAGCAGTGAAGAAGGGGTTTACTCCTACAATGAGCAGTTCTTC.

The rearrangement joins TRBV5-1 to TRBJ2-5; the D gene is possibly TRBD2 (6 bases). There are 14 residues in the CDR3. CDR1 is SGHRS, CDR2 YFSETQ, per germline. The germline V and J ends were trimmed by 2 bases and 2 bases, with 10 bases remaining between them. CDR3 residues: CASSFGDSQETQYF. CDR3 bases: TGCGCCAGCAGCTTCGGGGACTCGCAAGAGACCCAGTACTTC.

The rearrangement links TRBV19 to TRBJ2-2; TRBD2 agrees at 9 bases. Germline values: CDR1 LNHDA, CDR2 SQIVND (reference sequence). Trimming took 6 bases from V and 6 from J; bases not matched to a gene: 8. The CDR3 has 15 amino acids. Here the CDR3 reads CASSTAGGFPGELFF. DNA for the CDR3: TGTGCCAGTAGCACAGCGGGGGGCTTCCCCGGGGAGCTGTTTTTT.

CDR3 bases: TGTGCCAGCAGTTTATGGGGAGGCAACTATGGCTACACCTTC. Protein: CASSLWGGNYGYTF. The chain is built from TRBV28 and TRBJ1-2; D is unclear. V gave up 0 bases and J gave up 2 bases, with 7 bases separating them. Germline CDR1 is MDHEN and CDR2 is SYDVKM. The CDR3 consists of 14 residues.

V and J are TRBV19 and TRBJ1-3, with TRBD1 matching over 11 bases. The V gene end was trimmed by 8 bases and the J gene end by 2 bases; junction bases not matched to a gene: 8. Looked up from germline, CDR1 is LNHDA and CDR2 is SQIVND (reference sequence). The CDR3 is 16 amino acids. The CDR3 region is CASHTPGQGAGNTIYF. The CDR3 DNA is TGTGCCAGTCATACCCCGGGACAGGGGGCTGGAAACACCATATATTTT.

This clone was seen more than once but under ten times. The chain is built from TRBV19 and TRBJ1-2, with TRBD1 matching over 8 bases. The CDR3 totals 16 residues. Germline loops: CDR1 LNHDA, CDR2 SQIVND (reference sequence). V was clipped by 3 bases and J by 3 bases; unmatched bases: 9. This CDR3 is CASSIWLGQGDYGYTF. The CDR3 DNA reads as TGTGCCAGTAGTATTTGGCTCGGACAGGGCGACTATGGCTACACCTTC. Using reference TRBV19 and TRBJ1-2 for the parts outside the CDR3, the full variable domain is DGGITQSPKYLFRKEGQNVTLSCEQNLNHDAMYWYRQDPGQGLRLIYYSQIVNDFQKGDIAEGYSVSREKKESFPLTVTSAQKNPTAFYLCASSIWLGQGDYGYTFGSGTRLTVV.

The chain employs TRBV2 and TRBJ1-1; possibly TRBD1 for D (5 bases). The CDR3 loop spans 13 amino acids. V dropped 3 bases and J dropped 4 bases, with 9 bases sitting between them. Germline CDR1 is SNHLY and CDR2 is FYNNEI. The CDR3 region has the DNA TGTGCCAGCAGTGAGGGGGGAGGCACTGAAGCTTTCTTT. It is translated as CASSEGGGTEAFF.

Only one count was recorded for this clone. The V gene is TRBV5-1, the J gene TRBJ2-7, with 7 bases lining up with TRBD2. V trimming: 4 bases; J trimming: 2 bases; junction bases outside the gene matches: 9. Per germline, CDR1 SGHRS and CDR2 YFSETQ. The CDR3 is 15 residues long. The chain's CDR3 is CASSLGDYIPYEQYF. The CDR3 bases are TGCGCCAGCAGCCTGGGGGACTACATCCCCTACGAGCAGTACTTC. Supplemented by reference TRBV5-1 and TRBJ2-7, the full variable domain reads KAGVTQTPRYLIKTRGQQVTLSCSPISGHRSVSWYQQTPGQGLQFLFEYFSETQRNKGNFPGRFSGRQFSNSRSEMNVSTLELGDSALYLCASSLGDYIPYEQYFGPGTRLTVT.

This chain links TRBV6-5 with TRBJ1-1; D possibly corresponds to TRBD1 (5 bases). Germline assignment: CDR1 MNHEY and CDR2 SVGAGI. The CDR3 spans 13 residues. Trimming removed 8 bases at V and 6 bases at J, with 16 bases between. As DNA, the CDR3 is TGTGCCAGCGGGACTTCTGAGGTTGCTGAAGCTTTCTTT. It specifies CASGTSEVAEAFF.

The J gene is TRBJ2-7, the V gene TRBV5-1; TRBD2 is a possible D gene (6 bases). Germline V gives CDR1 SGHRS, CDR2 YFSETQ. Trimming stripped 5 bases from V and 1 base from J, with 16 bases between. The CDR3 spans 15 residues. The CDR3 DNA is TGCGCCAGCAGTCCCGGGACTGGGAGGTCCTACGAGCAGTACTTC. Its protein product is CASSPGTGRSYEQYF.

This sequence joins TRBV28 and TRBJ2-7, with D perhaps matching TRBD1 (7 bases). The CDR3 is made up of 14 amino acids. V was clipped by 4 bases and J by 7 bases, with 17 bases between them. CDR1 is MDHEN, CDR2 SYDVKM, per germline. CDR3 nucleotide sequence: TGTGCCAGCAGTTCCAGGGGGGCGCTCGGGGAGCAGTACTTC. Amino acids: CASSSRGALGEQYF.

The chain recombines TRBV6-4 with TRBJ1-1; D unclear. With 6 bases removed from V and 1 base from J, the gap between germline ends came to 9 bases. Germline loops: CDR1 MRHNA, CDR2 SNTAGT. The CDR3 length is 13 residues. CDR3 loop: CASSRTENTEAFF. CDR3 nucleotides: TGTGCCAGCAGCAGGACCGAGAACACTGAAGCTTTCTTT.

The chain links TRBV25-1 to TRBJ2-5, with 11 positions matching TRBD1. Losses at the gene ends were 0 bases for V and 4 bases for J; bases not matched to a gene: 7. This CDR3 comprises 17 residues. Germline CDR1 is MGHDK and CDR2 is SYGVNS. CDR3 sequence: CASSEYKGQGARETQYF. CDR3 bases: TGTGCCAGCAGTGAATATAAAGGACAGGGGGCGCGAGAGACCCAGTACTTC.

The J gene is TRBJ2-7, the V gene TRBV7-6; a weak D match, TRBD1 (5 bases). Trimming removed 1 base at V and 0 bases at J, with 10 bases between. Germline CDR1 and CDR2: SGHVS and FNYEAQ. The CDR3 spans 15 residues. CDR3 DNA: TGTGCCAGCAGCTTAGGGCAGGGCAGCTCCTACGAGCAGTACTTC. Amino acid sequence: CASSLGQGSSYEQYF.

J is TRBJ1-4 and V is TRBV6-5; D is unresolved. The CDR3 spans 15 residues. The V and J ends lost 2 bases and 1 base respectively, with 8 bases between them. Germline-derived CDR1 and CDR2 are MNHEY and SVGAGI. CDR3 DNA: TGTGCCAGCAGTTACCGGGGTTTAACTAATGAAAAACTGTTTTTT. Protein product: CASSYRGLTNEKLFF.

The J gene is TRBJ2-1, the V gene TRBV19; 14 bases map to TRBD2. In germline, CDR1 is LNHDA, CDR2 SQIVND (reference sequence). Trimming at V came to 4 bases and at J to 9 bases, leaving 8 bases not matched to a gene. The CDR3 spans 16 residues. CDR3 sequence reads: CASSTFPGTSGGEQFF. As DNA, the CDR3 is TGTGCCAGTAGTACCTTCCCCGGGACTAGCGGGGGTGAGCAGTTCTTC.

The chain combines TRBV21-1 with TRBJ2-5. TRBV21-1 has pseudogene status. The CDR3 contains 11 residues. CDR3: CASGDPETQYF. In DNA form, the CDR3 reads TGTGCCAGCGGGGATCCGGAGACCCAGTACTTC.

This sequence joins TRBV7-2 and TRBJ1-5, with TRBD1 identical over 11 bases. Unmatched junction bases numbered 4, after V lost 5 bases and J lost 4 bases. CDR3 length: 15 residues. Germline V CDR1 and CDR2: SGHTA, FQGNSA. The CDR3 region is CASSLDRGRNQPQHF. CDR3 nucleotide sequence: TGTGCCAGCAGCCTGGACAGGGGGCGAAATCAGCCCCAGCATTTT.

The chain joins TRBV4-1 to TRBJ2-7; D not resolved. This CDR3 contains 15 residues. Trimming cost V 1 base and J 0 bases, with 10 bases left between them. Germline-derived CDR1 and CDR2 are MGHRA and YSYEKL. The chain's CDR3 is CASSQGPSSSYEQYF. CDR3 nucleotide sequence: TGCGCCAGCAGCCAAGGACCCTCTAGCTCCTACGAGCAGTACTTC.